This TCR beta chain comes out of a study of early T cells in non-severe SARS-CoV-2 infection. The TCR library protocol attached unique molecular identifiers to the individual cDNA molecules. MiXCR, run by TCRdb on the 5' RACE reads, gives a single entry per CDR3 protein. The top ten clones hold around 2.4% of a sample with roughly 81,000 distinct CDR3 sequences, about 12% of them seen once. Findings of the study overall: Private and CD4 specificities were missed by VDJdb matching, skewed to anti-spike CD8.

The CDR3 covers 15 residues. Trimming cost V 0 bases and J 6 bases; bases outside gene matches: 4. Germline CDR1 reads MGHRA; CDR2 reads YSYEKL. This clonotype was seen only a few times. As yet, its antigen is unknown. This chain connects TRBV4-1 to TRBJ2-1; the match to TRBD1 covers 8 bases. The sequenced sample was whole blood. This clonotype originated in an adult who was a healthcare worker with PCR-confirmed SARS-CoV-2 infection or an uninfected control (not recorded which). CDR3 DNA sequence: TGCGCCAGCAGCCAAGAGCGTCAGGGGGCCAATGAGCAGTTCTTC. Protein sequence: CASSQERQGANEQFF.